The source of this TCR beta chain is a study of breast tumors, draining lymph nodes, adjacent tissues (dated by TCRdb to about 2016). The study in broad terms: Breast cancer patients provided tumor, adjacent nontumor tissue and axillary lymph nodes, and the study compared the TCR beta repertoires across these three sources. In human breast cancer, the study set out to evaluate how tumor, surrounding tissue and draining lymph node repertoires relate to one another and whether T cells may move between these sites. Study-wide findings and limitations: Tumors showed preferential V and J gene usage, and their T-cell repertoire diversity fell below that of lymph nodes yet above that of nontumor tissue. Rather than being directly demonstrated, the conclusion that tumor T cells originate in lymph nodes was presented as consistent with a hypothesis. The data were considered consistent with most tumor T cells being derived from the lymph node and subsequently expanding within tumor tissue. Tumor and nontumor tissue repertoires were found to be significantly more similar in luminal-like than in basal-like breast cancer.

CDR1 SGHAT and CDR2 FQNNGV are derived from the germline V gene. The CDR3 numbers 14 residues from cysteine through phenylalanine. The read is trimmed to its CDR3 DNA, 42 bases read in frame from base 1. The V end loses 3 bases and the J end loses 6 bases, and a stretch of 13 bases separates them. The lymph node samples were taken from the axillary draining lymph nodes of breast cancer patients. Remarks on this clonotype: What this receptor recognizes is not known. Per-nucleotide qualities are absent, and no much larger clonotype sits a single base away.

The sample was run on an Illumina HiSeq 2000. Multiplex PCR amplification was used to generate the TCR beta chain libraries. The amplified TCR beta chain products were analyzed by high-throughput sequencing. Starting from the raw public reads, TCRdb applied fastp trimming at Q25, assembled clones with MiXCR and retained in-frame beta chains. All rows with the same CDR3 protein become a single entry with the most common DNA and genes. This sample holds 150,000 to 200,000 distinct CDR3 sequences; roughly a third were observed only once. The ten most abundant clones make up roughly 3.8% of the sample. The receptor was derived from a female donor with breast cancer. Some clones in this sample may be carry-over from other donors' samples. Sequenced input: axillary lymph node tissue. This sequence uses TRBV11-2 and TRBJ2-3; the D region may be TRBD1 or TRBD2, each matching 5 bases equally. The CDR3 protein sequence reads: CASSFGTSADTQYF. At the DNA level, the sequence is TGTGCCAGCAGCTTTGGGACCTCCGCCGATACGCAGTATTTT.